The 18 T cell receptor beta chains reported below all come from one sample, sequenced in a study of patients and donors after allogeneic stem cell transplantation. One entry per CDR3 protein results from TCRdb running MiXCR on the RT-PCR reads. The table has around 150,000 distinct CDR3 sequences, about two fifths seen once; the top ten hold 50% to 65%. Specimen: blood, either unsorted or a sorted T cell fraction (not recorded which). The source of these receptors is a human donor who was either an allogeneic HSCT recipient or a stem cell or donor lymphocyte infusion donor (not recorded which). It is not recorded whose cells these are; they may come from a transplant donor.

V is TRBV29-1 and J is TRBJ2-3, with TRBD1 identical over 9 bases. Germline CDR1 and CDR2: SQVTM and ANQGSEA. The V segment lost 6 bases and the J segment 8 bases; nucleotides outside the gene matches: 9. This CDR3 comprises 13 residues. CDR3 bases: TGCAGCGTCTTACAGGGGGCCGTTGGTACGCAGTATTTT. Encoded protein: CSVLQGAVGTQYF.

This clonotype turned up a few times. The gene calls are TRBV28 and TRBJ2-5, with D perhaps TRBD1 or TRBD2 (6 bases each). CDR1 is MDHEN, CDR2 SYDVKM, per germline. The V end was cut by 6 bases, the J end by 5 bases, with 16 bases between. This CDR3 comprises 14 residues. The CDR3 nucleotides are TGTGCCAGCAGGGTTAGGACGGGGGCGGAGACCCAGTACTTC. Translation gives CASRVRTGAETQYF.

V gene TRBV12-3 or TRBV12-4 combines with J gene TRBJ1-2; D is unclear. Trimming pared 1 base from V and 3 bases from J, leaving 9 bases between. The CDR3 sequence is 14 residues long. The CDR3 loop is CASSLEGVYYGYTF. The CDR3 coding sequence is TGTGCCAGCAGTTTAGAGGGTGTATACTATGGCTACACCTTC.

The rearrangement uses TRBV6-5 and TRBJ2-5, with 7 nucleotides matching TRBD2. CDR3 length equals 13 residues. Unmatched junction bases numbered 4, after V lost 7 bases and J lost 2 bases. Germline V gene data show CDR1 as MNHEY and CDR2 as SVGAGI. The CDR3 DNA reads TGTGCCAGCATTGCTAGCGGTCAAGAGACCCAGTACTTC. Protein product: CASIASGQETQYF.

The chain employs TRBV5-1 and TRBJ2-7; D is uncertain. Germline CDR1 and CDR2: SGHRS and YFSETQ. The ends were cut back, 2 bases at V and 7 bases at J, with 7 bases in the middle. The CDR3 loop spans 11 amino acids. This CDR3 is CASSFRQEQYV. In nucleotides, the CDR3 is TGCGCCAGCAGCTTCAGGCAGGAGCAGTACGTC.

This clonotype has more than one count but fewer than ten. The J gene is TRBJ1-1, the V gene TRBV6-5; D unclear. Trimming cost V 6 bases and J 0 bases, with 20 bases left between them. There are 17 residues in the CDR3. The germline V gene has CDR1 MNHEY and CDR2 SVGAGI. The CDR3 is CASRRRDGPLVNTEAFF. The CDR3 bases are TGTGCCAGCAGGCGGAGAGACGGACCTCTAGTGAACACTGAAGCTTTCTTT.

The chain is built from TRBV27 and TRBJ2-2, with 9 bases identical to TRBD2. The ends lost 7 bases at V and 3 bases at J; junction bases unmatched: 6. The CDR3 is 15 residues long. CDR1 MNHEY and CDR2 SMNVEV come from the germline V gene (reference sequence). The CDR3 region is CASNQLAGDTGELFF. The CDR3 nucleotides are TGTGCCAGCAATCAACTAGCGGGCGACACCGGGGAGCTGTTTTTT.

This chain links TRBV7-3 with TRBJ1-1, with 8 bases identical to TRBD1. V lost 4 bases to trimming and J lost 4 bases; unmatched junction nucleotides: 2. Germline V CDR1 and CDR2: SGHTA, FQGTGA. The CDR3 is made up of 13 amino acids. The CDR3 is CASSYGQGTEAFF. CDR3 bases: TGTGCCAGCAGCTACGGACAGGGCACTGAAGCTTTCTTT.

The CDR3 sequence: CASSQGSGGAPYEQFF. Written as DNA, the CDR3 is TGTGCCAGCAGTCAGGGGAGCGGGGGGGCCCCCTATGAGCAGTTCTTC. This chain connects TRBV27 to TRBJ2-1, with 10 bases aligning to TRBD2. CDR3 length equals 16 residues. The ends lost 5 bases at V and 8 bases at J; junction bases unmatched: 12. The germline gives CDR1 MNHEY, CDR2 SMNVEV (reference sequence).

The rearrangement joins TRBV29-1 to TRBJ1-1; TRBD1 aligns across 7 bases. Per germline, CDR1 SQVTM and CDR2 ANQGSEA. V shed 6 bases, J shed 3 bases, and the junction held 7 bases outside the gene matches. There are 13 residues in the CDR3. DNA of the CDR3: TGCAGCGTCCTAGGGGGCTCACACACTGAAGCTTTCTTT. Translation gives CSVLGGSHTEAFF.

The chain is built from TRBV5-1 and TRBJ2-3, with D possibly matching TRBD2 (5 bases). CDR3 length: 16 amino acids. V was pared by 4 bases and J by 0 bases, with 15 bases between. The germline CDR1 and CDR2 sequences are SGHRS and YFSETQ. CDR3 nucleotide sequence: TGCGCCAGCAGCCCAGGACTGTATCTGAGCACAGATACGCAGTATTTT. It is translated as CASSPGLYLSTDTQYF.

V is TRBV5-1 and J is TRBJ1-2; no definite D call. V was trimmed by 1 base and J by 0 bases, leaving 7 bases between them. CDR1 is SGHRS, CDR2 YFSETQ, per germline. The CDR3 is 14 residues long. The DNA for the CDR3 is TGCGCCAGCAGCTTGACCAGGCCTAACTATGGCTACACCTTC. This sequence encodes CASSLTRPNYGYTF.

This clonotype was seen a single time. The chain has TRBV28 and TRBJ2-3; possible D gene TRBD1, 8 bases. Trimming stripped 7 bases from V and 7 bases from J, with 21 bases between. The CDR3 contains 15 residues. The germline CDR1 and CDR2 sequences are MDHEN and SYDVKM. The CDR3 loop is CASTLTGDSGNTQYF. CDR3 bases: TGTGCCAGCACCCTGACAGGGGACAGCGGGAATACGCAGTATTTT.

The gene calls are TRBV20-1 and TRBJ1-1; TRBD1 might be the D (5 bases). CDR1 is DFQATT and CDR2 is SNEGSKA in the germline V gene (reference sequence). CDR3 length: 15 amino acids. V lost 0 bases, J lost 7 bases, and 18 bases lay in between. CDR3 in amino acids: CSARDQTGHPNEAFF. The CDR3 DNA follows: TGCAGTGCTAGAGACCAAACAGGCCATCCTAATGAAGCTTTCTTT.

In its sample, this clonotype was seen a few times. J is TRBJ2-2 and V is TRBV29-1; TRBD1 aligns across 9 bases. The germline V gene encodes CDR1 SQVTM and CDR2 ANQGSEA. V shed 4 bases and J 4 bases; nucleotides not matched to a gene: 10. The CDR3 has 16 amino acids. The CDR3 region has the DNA TGCAGCGTTGCCGCAACCGGGACAGGGACCACCGGGGAGCTGTTTTTT. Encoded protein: CSVAATGTGTTGELFF.

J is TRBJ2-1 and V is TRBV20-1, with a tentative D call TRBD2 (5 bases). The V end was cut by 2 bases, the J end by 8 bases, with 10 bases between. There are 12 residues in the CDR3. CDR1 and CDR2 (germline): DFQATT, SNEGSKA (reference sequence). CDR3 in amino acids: CSARKLGDEQFF. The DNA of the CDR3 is TGCAGTGCTAGAAAGCTCGGGGATGAGCAGTTCTTC.

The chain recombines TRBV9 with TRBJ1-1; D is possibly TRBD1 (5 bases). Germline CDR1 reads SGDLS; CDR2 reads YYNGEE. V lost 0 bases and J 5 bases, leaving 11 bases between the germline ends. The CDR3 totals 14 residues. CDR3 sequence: CASSVGGRVTEAFF. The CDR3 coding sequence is TGTGCCAGCAGCGTAGGTGGCAGGGTTACTGAAGCTTTCTTT.

The CDR3 reads CASTRAPQFMEGYTF. CDR3 DNA sequence: TGTGCCAGCACCCGTGCCCCCCAGTTTATGGAAGGCTACACCTTC. This chain connects TRBV12-3 or TRBV12-4 to TRBJ1-2; D remains unclear. V shed 7 bases and J shed 8 bases, with 23 bases lying between them. The CDR3 totals 15 residues.